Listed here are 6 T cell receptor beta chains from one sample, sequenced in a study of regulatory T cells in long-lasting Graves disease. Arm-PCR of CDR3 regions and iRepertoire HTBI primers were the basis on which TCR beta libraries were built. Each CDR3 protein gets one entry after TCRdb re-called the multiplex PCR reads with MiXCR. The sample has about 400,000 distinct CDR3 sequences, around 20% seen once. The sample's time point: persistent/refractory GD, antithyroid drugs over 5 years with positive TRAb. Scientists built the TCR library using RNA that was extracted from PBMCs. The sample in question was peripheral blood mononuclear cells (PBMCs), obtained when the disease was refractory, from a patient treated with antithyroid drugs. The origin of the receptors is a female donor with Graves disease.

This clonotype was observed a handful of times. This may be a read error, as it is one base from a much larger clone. The CDR3 nucleotides read TGTGCCAGCAGTTTGGGTAACAGTGCTAGGGAGGCCCAGTACTTC. It translates to CASSLGNSAREAQYF. V is TRBV28 and J is TRBJ2-5; perhaps TRBD2 as D (6 bases). CDR1 and CDR2 (germline): MDHEN, SYDVKM. V was trimmed by 3 bases and J by 9 bases, leaving 20 bases between them. The CDR3 extends over 15 amino acids.

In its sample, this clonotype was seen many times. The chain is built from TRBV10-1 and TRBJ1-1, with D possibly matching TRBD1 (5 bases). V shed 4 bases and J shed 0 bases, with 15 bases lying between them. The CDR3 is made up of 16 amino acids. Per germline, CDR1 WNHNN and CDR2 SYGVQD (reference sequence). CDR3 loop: CASSGPRDGMNTEAFF. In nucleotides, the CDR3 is TGCGCCAGCAGTGGGCCCCGGGACGGAATGAACACTGAAGCTTTCTTT.

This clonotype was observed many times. CDR3 sequence (DNA): TGTGCCAGCAGCTTAACGGATGGAGGCAATCAGCCCCAGCATTTT. It codes for CASSLTDGGNQPQHF. This chain links TRBV11-2 with TRBJ1-5; D is ambiguous. Germline V gives CDR1 SGHAT, CDR2 FQNNGV. V lost 2 bases, J lost 2 bases, and 10 bases lay in between. The CDR3 is made up of 15 amino acids.

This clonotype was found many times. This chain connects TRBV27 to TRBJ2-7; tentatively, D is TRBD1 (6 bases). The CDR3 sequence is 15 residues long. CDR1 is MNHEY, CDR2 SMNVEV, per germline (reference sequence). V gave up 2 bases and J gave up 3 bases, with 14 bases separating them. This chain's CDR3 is CASSLGMGQFYEQYF. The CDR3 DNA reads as TGTGCCAGCAGTTTAGGAATGGGACAATTCTACGAGCAGTACTTC.

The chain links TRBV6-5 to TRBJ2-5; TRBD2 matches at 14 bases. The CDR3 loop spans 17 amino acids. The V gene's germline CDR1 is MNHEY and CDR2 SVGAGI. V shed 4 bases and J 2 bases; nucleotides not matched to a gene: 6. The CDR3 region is CASSSSTSGRGQETQYF. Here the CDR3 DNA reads TGTGCCAGCAGTTCCTCGACTAGCGGGAGGGGGCAAGAGACCCAGTACTTC.

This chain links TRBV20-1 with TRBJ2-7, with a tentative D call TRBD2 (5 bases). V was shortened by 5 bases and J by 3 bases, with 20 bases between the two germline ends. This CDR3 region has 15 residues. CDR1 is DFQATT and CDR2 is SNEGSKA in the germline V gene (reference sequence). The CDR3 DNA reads TGCAGTGCTGCAAAGGTGTCTAGCAGATTCTACGAGCAGTACTTC. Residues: CSAAKVSSRFYEQYF.